These 6 T cell receptor beta chains share one sample of origin, sequenced in a study of CD8 T cells in ankylosing spondylitis. TCRdb re-derived calls from the 5' RACE reads in MiXCR, one entry per CDR3 protein. Of 250,000 to 300,000 distinct CDR3 sequences in the sample, 18% are singletons; the top ten hold around 30%. The sequenced material came from blood, either unsorted or a sorted T cell fraction (not recorded which). These receptors came from a male donor with ankylosing spondylitis or in good health (not recorded which).

The chain recombines TRBV5-6 with TRBJ2-5, with D possibly matching TRBD2 (5 bases). V gave up 4 bases and J gave up 3 bases, with 19 bases separating them. Germline loops: CDR1 SGHDT, CDR2 YYEEEE. The CDR3 runs 16 residues. The DNA for the CDR3 is TGTGCCAGCAGCCGACCTACCGAGCTGACTAAAGAGACCCAGTACTTC. The encoded protein is CASSRPTELTKETQYF.

The chain uses TRBV28 and TRBJ2-7; no reliable D call. The CDR3 covers 12 residues. Germline values: CDR1 MDHEN, CDR2 SYDVKM. The V end was cut by 2 bases, the J end by 6 bases, with 8 bases between. The CDR3 DNA follows: TGTGCCAGCAGTTTAATCAAGCGCGAGCAGTACTTC. Amino acid sequence: CASSLIKREQYF.

This clonotype was counted between two and nine times. The chain has TRBV19 and TRBJ2-2; 7 bases are a match to TRBD1. Germline CDR1 and CDR2: LNHDA and SQIVND (reference sequence). V was pared by 5 bases and J by 0 bases, with 6 bases of the junction left unmatched. The CDR3 is 16 amino acids. DNA of the CDR3: TGTGCCAGTAGTCCCTGGGACAGATCGAACACCGGGGAGCTGTTTTTT. Its translation is CASSPWDRSNTGELFF.

This clonotype is medium-sized within its sample. This rearrangement joins TRBV20-1 to TRBJ2-1, with D uncertain. From germline, CDR1 is DFQATT and CDR2 SNEGSKA (reference sequence). The V end lost 1 base, the J end lost 2 bases, and 12 bases lay between the germline ends. This CDR3 contains 15 residues. CDR3: CSARGAAGTYNEQFF. CDR3 sequence (DNA): TGCAGTGCTAGAGGTGCTGCTGGCACCTACAATGAGCAGTTCTTC.

CDR3 sequence: CASRVGAEAFF. CDR3 DNA: TGCGCCAGCAGGGTTGGGGCTGAAGCTTTCTTT. The rearrangement joins TRBV5-1 to TRBJ1-1; D unresolved. Trimming shortened V by 5 bases and J by 6 bases, and 8 bases separated the two germline ends. The CDR3 totals 11 residues. The germline V gene encodes CDR1 SGHRS and CDR2 YFSETQ.

This clonotype was seen at least ten times. The gene calls are TRBV10-3 and TRBJ2-1; 12 bases fit TRBD2. The germline V gene encodes CDR1 ENHRY and CDR2 SYGVKD. The junction had 11 bases not matched to a gene; V was cut back by 6 bases and J by 8 bases. CDR3 length equals 16 residues. Here the CDR3 reads CAIRRTSGTLRDEQFF. The CDR3 region has the DNA TGTGCCATCAGACGGACTAGCGGGACGCTTAGAGATGAGCAGTTCTTC.